A single sample gave rise to the 27 T cell receptor beta chains below, sequenced in a study of T-cell reconstitution after alpha-beta-depleted transplantation in children. During its preparation, the TCRbeta library received unique molecular identifiers. TCRdb processed the PCR reads anew with MiXCR; each CDR3 protein has one entry. There are around 250,000 distinct CDR3 sequences in the sample; approximately 8.9% occur only once, and nearly 6.5% lies in the top ten. This specimen consisted of PBMCs, mostly from graft donor cells, obtained 180 days after TCRalphabeta/CD19-depleted stem cell transplant. Receptors originate from a male patient under 18 who had a stem cell transplant for acute lymphoblastic leukemia, so the T cells may come from the graft donor.

Ten or more counts support this clonotype. The J gene is TRBJ1-5, the V gene TRBV12-3 or TRBV12-4; D is unresolved. This CDR3 has 13 amino acids. The germline V and J ends were trimmed by 7 bases and 5 bases, with 12 bases remaining between them. The CDR3 DNA is TGTGCCAGCAACCGGGATTTCGATCAGCCCCAGCATTTT. The encoded protein is CASNRDFDQPQHF.

This clonotype has ten or more counts. V usage is TRBV7-6 and J usage is TRBJ2-1; tentatively, D is TRBD2 (5 bases). The CDR3 covers 16 residues. From germline, CDR1 is SGHVS and CDR2 FNYEAQ. The germline V and J ends were trimmed by 1 base and 3 bases, with 13 bases remaining between them. CDR3 sequence reads: CASSLVQERFYNEQFF. The DNA of the CDR3 is TGTGCCAGCAGCTTAGTTCAGGAGCGGTTCTACAATGAGCAGTTCTTC.

This clonotype has at least ten counts. This sequence joins TRBV29-1 and TRBJ1-2, with no clear D. The CDR3 length is 10 residues. V gave up 5 bases and J gave up 8 bases, with 9 bases separating them. CDR1 and CDR2 (germline): SQVTM, ANQGSEA. CDR3 in amino acids: CSVLGLGYTF. CDR3 coding DNA: TGCAGCGTTTTGGGGTTAGGCTACACCTTC.

This clonotype occurred a few times. The chain has TRBV25-1 and TRBJ1-5, with 7 bases matching TRBD1. V shed 3 bases, J shed 2 bases, and the junction held 4 bases outside the gene matches. This CDR3 region has 15 residues. The V gene's germline CDR1 is MGHDK and CDR2 SYGVNS. The CDR3 region is CASSDLTGGNQPQHF. The CDR3 coding sequence is TGTGCCAGCAGTGACCTAACAGGGGGCAATCAGCCCCAGCATTTT.

This clonotype was detected ten times or more. The chain is built from TRBV28 and TRBJ2-7; 10 bases match TRBD2. Trimming cost V 4 bases and J 6 bases; bases outside gene matches: 18. Germline V gene data show CDR1 as MDHEN and CDR2 as SYDVKM. There are 18 residues in the CDR3. The CDR3 reads CASSSAGRAGGPLREQYF. The CDR3 DNA reads as TGTGCCAGCAGTTCCGCGGGGCGAGCGGGAGGGCCCCTTCGCGAGCAGTACTTC. Supplemented by reference TRBV28 and TRBJ2-7, the full variable domain reads DVKVTQSSRYLVKRTGEKVFLECVQDMDHENMFWYRQDPGLGLRLIYFSYDVKMKEKGDIPEGYSVSREKKERFSLILESASTNQTSMYLCASSSAGRAGGPLREQYFGPGTRLTVT.

This clonotype was seen many times. The chain carries TRBV13 and TRBJ1-3, with no clear D. With 3 bases removed from V and 4 bases from J, the gap between germline ends came to 10 bases. Germline values: CDR1 PRHDT, CDR2 FYEKMQ (reference sequence). CDR3 length equals 14 residues. The CDR3 spells CASSFGQIGNTIYF. CDR3 bases: TGTGCCAGCAGCTTCGGGCAGATCGGAAACACCATATATTTT.

This clonotype was observed at least ten times. The chain carries TRBV10-3 and TRBJ1-5; 11 bases are a match to TRBD1. Per the germline V gene, CDR1 is ENHRY and CDR2 is SYGVKD. CDR3 length: 15 residues. After removal of 4 bases from V and 6 bases from J, the junction contained 5 bases not matched to a gene. In nucleotides, the CDR3 is TGTGCCATCAGTGGTGGACAGGGGGCCGGTCAGCCCCAGCATTTT. Protein: CAISGGQGAGQPQHF.

This clonotype has at least ten counts. The V call is TRBV25-1, the J call TRBJ2-7, with D perhaps matching TRBD1 or TRBD2 (5 bases each). This CDR3 contains 13 residues. V lost 2 bases to trimming and J lost 3 bases, with 8 bases between them. Per germline, CDR1 MGHDK and CDR2 SYGVNS. The chain's CDR3 is CASSETGRYEQYF. The CDR3 DNA reads as TGTGCCAGCAGTGAAACGGGACGCTACGAGCAGTACTTC.

This clonotype was counted a few times. The chain is built from TRBV23-1 and TRBJ1-3; D gene uncertain. TRBV23-1 counts as an open reading frame of uncertain function. With 2 bases removed from V and 4 bases from J, the gap between germline ends came to 18 bases. The CDR3 is 17 residues long. The CDR3 DNA reads as TGCGCCAGCAGTCAACCCGACAACGACCCTCTGGGAAACACCATATATTTT. It encodes CASSQPDNDPLGNTIYF.

This clonotype was seen repeatedly, ten times or more. The chain recombines TRBV4-3 with TRBJ1-4; the match to TRBD1 covers 8 bases. This CDR3 region has 18 residues. V lost 1 base, J lost 5 bases, and 12 bases stayed unmatched. Germline V lookup: CDR1 LGHNA, CDR2 YSLEER. CDR3 in DNA: TGCGCCAGCAGCCAAGGCCCTCTGCAGACAGGGGCGAATGAAAAACTGTTTTTT. Translated: CASSQGPLQTGANEKLFF.

Turning to this clonotype: This may come from a read error, since a much larger clone is one base off. The chain combines TRBV6-5 with TRBJ2-3; D remains ambiguous. The V end lost 4 bases, the J end lost 2 bases, and 16 bases lay between the germline ends. Looked up from germline, CDR1 is MNHEY and CDR2 is SVGAGI. The CDR3 covers 16 residues. In nucleotides, the CDR3 is TGTGCCAGCAGTTCCGCCGACGGGTTCTACACAGATACGCAGTATTTT. As protein: CASSSADGFYTDTQYF.

The table lists this clonotype with many counts. The chain links TRBV5-1 to TRBJ2-7; D is unresolved. CDR1 and CDR2 from the germline V gene are SGHRS and YFSETQ. The length of the CDR3 is 13 residues. V lost 7 bases to trimming and J lost 0 bases, with 11 bases between them. DNA of the CDR3: TGCGCCAGCCACCCGATGAACTCCTACGAGCAGTACTTC. It translates to CASHPMNSYEQYF.

This clonotype was seen many times. CDR3: CASSLDRGSYNEQFF. CDR3 nucleotide sequence: TGTGCCAGCAGTCTGGACAGGGGGTCCTACAATGAGCAGTTCTTC. This rearrangement joins TRBV12-3 or TRBV12-4 to TRBJ2-1; TRBD1 matches 10 bases. This CDR3 contains 15 residues. After removal of 5 bases from V and 1 base from J, the junction contained 2 bases not matched to a gene.

The sample holds many counts of this clonotype. This chain joins TRBV12-3 or TRBV12-4 and TRBJ2-7; 10 bases match TRBD1. This CDR3 comprises 15 residues. After removal of 1 base from V and 10 bases from J, the junction contained 10 bases not matched to a gene. The CDR3 region is CASSLVPFGQGEQYF. DNA for the CDR3: TGTGCCAGCAGTTTAGTCCCGTTCGGACAGGGGGAACAGTACTTC.

This clonotype appeared a few times. The chain joins TRBV20-1 to TRBJ2-7; D may be TRBD2 (5 bases). Trimming removed 6 bases at V and 6 bases at J, with 12 bases between. The CDR3 totals 11 residues. From germline, CDR1 is DFQATT and CDR2 SNEGSKA (reference sequence). As DNA, the CDR3 is TGCAGTGCCCCCCGGGGAAGCGAGCAGTACTTC. Its protein is CSAPRGSEQYF.

The chain employs TRBV6-2 or TRBV6-3 and TRBJ2-3; 8 nucleotides line up with TRBD2. Per the germline V gene, CDR1 is MNHEY and CDR2 is SVGEGT. This CDR3 comprises 15 residues. J was trimmed by 1 base and V by 8 bases; bases with no gene match: 8. CDR3 in amino acids: CASGPLAVGTDTQYF. Written as DNA, the CDR3 is TGTGCCAGCGGGCCACTAGCGGTCGGCACAGATACGCAGTATTTT.

This clonotype was counted many times. The chain couples TRBV12-3 or TRBV12-4 to TRBJ2-7, with 7 nucleotides matching TRBD1. Trimming at V came to 5 bases and at J to 3 bases, leaving 13 bases not matched to a gene. The CDR3 is 16 residues long. This CDR3 reads CASSLGVTGNHYEQYF. DNA of the CDR3: TGTGCCAGCAGTCTAGGAGTGACAGGGAATCACTACGAGCAGTACTTC.

At least ten counts were recorded for this clonotype. The chain carries TRBV7-8 and TRBJ1-6; a weak D match, TRBD1 (6 bases). Germline CDR1 and CDR2: SGHVS and FQNEAQ. Trimming pared 5 bases from V and 2 bases from J, leaving 19 bases between. CDR3 length: 18 amino acids. The CDR3 protein is CASSPSVAGDTYNSPLHF. The CDR3 region has the DNA TGTGCCAGCAGCCCCTCGGTGGCGGGGGACACCTATAATTCACCCCTCCACTTT.

There are a few counts of this clonotype. This rearrangement joins TRBV5-1 to TRBJ1-1; D gene uncertain. V lost 1 base, J lost 4 bases, and 14 bases lay in between. CDR1 is SGHRS, CDR2 YFSETQ, per germline. The CDR3 has 15 amino acids. CDR3 coding DNA: TGCGCCAGCAGCTTGTCAAATCTGGCGGGCACTGAAGCTTTCTTT. Translation: CASSLSNLAGTEAFF.

This clonotype appeared many times. The chain has TRBV9 and TRBJ2-1; D remains ambiguous. Per germline, CDR1 SGDLS and CDR2 YYNGEE. The CDR3 length is 15 residues. V lost 8 bases and J 8 bases, leaving 23 bases between the germline ends. The CDR3 spells CASRGPGVKGDEQFF. CDR3 sequence (DNA): TGTGCCAGTAGAGGTCCGGGCGTCAAAGGCGATGAGCAGTTCTTC.

The sample holds many counts of this clonotype. The chain links TRBV4-3 to TRBJ1-4; TRBD1 is a possible D gene (6 bases). The CDR3 contains 16 residues. V dropped 0 bases and J dropped 3 bases, with 11 bases sitting between them. Germline V lookup: CDR1 LGHNA, CDR2 YSLEER. The DNA of the CDR3 is TGCGCCAGCAGCCAAGAAACGGCAGGGGCTAATGAAAAACTGTTTTTT. Amino acids: CASSQETAGANEKLFF.

This clonotype was counted at least ten times. The DNA of the CDR3 is TGTGCCAGCAGCCAAGATGGAGTGACCGGGGAGCTGTTTTTT. It codes for CASSQDGVTGELFF. This chain links TRBV3-1 with TRBJ2-2; D call uncertain. Trimming pared 0 bases from V and 5 bases from J, leaving 7 bases between. The germline V gene has CDR1 LGHDT and CDR2 YNNKEL (reference sequence). CDR3 length: 14 amino acids.

This clonotype was found many times. The gene calls are TRBV28 and TRBJ2-5, with D hard to call. Trimming removed 3 bases from V and 3 bases from J, with 8 bases in between. Per the germline V gene, CDR1 is MDHEN and CDR2 is SYDVKM. The CDR3 covers 13 residues. The CDR3 is CASSFNPEETQYF. Written as DNA, the CDR3 is TGTGCCAGCAGTTTTAACCCGGAAGAGACCCAGTACTTC.

In its sample, this clonotype was seen many times. Here the CDR3 reads CASSQDLAGGVVYNEQFF. The DNA of the CDR3 is TGCGCCAGCAGCCAAGATTTAGCGGGGGGAGTCGTATACAATGAGCAGTTCTTC. The rearrangement uses TRBV4-3 and TRBJ2-1, with 10 bases aligning to TRBD2. CDR1 is LGHNA and CDR2 is YSLEER in the germline V gene. Trimming at V came to 0 bases and at J to 4 bases, leaving 9 bases not matched to a gene. This CDR3 is built from 18 residues.

There are many counts of this clonotype. The V call is TRBV28, the J call TRBJ2-3, with 7 bases aligning to TRBD2. The germline CDR1 and CDR2 sequences are MDHEN and SYDVKM. V shed 4 bases, J shed 2 bases, and the junction held 3 bases outside the gene matches. CDR3 size: 14 residues. The CDR3 spells CASSSGLNTDTQYF. CDR3 nucleotide sequence: TGTGCCAGCAGTTCGGGACTAAACACAGATACGCAGTATTTT.

This clonotype has at least ten counts. This chain links TRBV7-3 with TRBJ2-7, with D perhaps given as TRBD1 or TRBD2 (5 bases each). This CDR3 is built from 15 residues. The germline V and J ends were trimmed by 0 bases and 1 base, with 10 bases remaining between them. Germline CDR1 SGHTA, CDR2 FQGTGA. This CDR3 is CASSLTGGGSYEQYF. The CDR3 nucleotides are TGTGCCAGCAGCTTAACGGGTGGGGGTTCCTACGAGCAGTACTTC.

This clonotype was seen repeatedly, ten times or more. The chain carries TRBV4-2 and TRBJ2-1, with a possible D match to TRBD2 (6 bases). Trimming took off 5 bases at V and 6 bases at J, with 14 bases between the two ends. The CDR3 length is 14 residues. Germline V gene lookup returns CDR1 LGHNA and CDR2 YNFKEQ. CDR3 sequence (DNA): TGTGCCAGCAGCACCCGGGACTTATTCAATGAGCAGTTCTTC. The encoded protein is CASSTRDLFNEQFF.